This is a list of T cell receptor beta chains from one sample in a study of CD8 T cells in Susac syndrome. TCRdb re-derived calls from the immunoSEQ multiplex PCR reads in MiXCR, one entry per CDR3 protein. The table lists about 300,000 distinct CDR3 sequences, roughly 85% of them singletons. The sample comprised CD8+ T cells from PBMCs. These TCRs come from a human donor with multiple sclerosis. Each CDR3 is given with its conserved first and last residue. Each record gives: J gene, D gene, V gene, clone size, CDR3 DNA, CDR3 protein. D genes are given only for firm matches. Only part of the rows carry a size: once, few, many, or a class if the clone is expanded.

TRBJ2-1 - TRBV18 - TGTGCCAGCTCACCAATCCCCGGCTCTTTCAGGAATGAGCAGTTCTTC CASSPIPGSFRNEQFF
TRBJ2-3 - TRBV6-1 - TGTGCCAGCAAGCTGACCGGAGGCACAGATACGCAGTATTTT CASKLTGGTDTQYF
TRBJ1-5 - TRBV19 - TGTGCCAGCTTAGGGGAGGGGTATAGCAATCAGCCCCAGCATTTT CASLGEGYSNQPQHF
TRBJ2-3 TRBD1 TRBV4-1 - TGCGCCAGCAGCGACGGGACAGGGGATACGCAGTATTTT CASSDGTGDTQYF
TRBJ2-1 - TRBV7-3 few TGTGCCAGCAGCCCAGAGGGCCCCTACAATGAGCAGTTCTTC CASSPEGPYNEQFF
TRBJ2-7 - TRBV12-3/TRBV12-4 - TGTGCCAGCAGTTCTAGGCAGGAGCAGTACTTC CASSSRQEQYF
TRBJ2-2 TRBD1 TRBV6-5 - TGTGCCAGCAGTTCCCTAATTCCGGGACAGGGGTACACCGGGGAGCTGTTTTTT CASSSLIPGQGYTGELFF
TRBJ1-2 - TRBV7-9 - TGTGCCAGCAGCTTAGTATCAGGCGATGGCTACACCTTC CASSLVSGDGYTF
TRBJ1-6 TRBD1 TRBV5-4 - TGTGCCAGCAGCCTAGGACAGGGAAGAAATTCACCCCTCCACTTT CASSLGQGRNSPLHF
TRBJ1-2 TRBD1 TRBV7-9 - TGTGCCAGCAGCCTAGGACAGGTATGGTATGGCTACACCTTC CASSLGQVWYGYTF
TRBJ2-1 - TRBV7-6 - TGTGCCAGCAGCTTAACGGAAAATTTTTACTGGGATGAGCAGTTCTTC CASSLTENFYWDEQFF
TRBJ2-7 - TRBV29-1 - TGCAGCGTTGTGGATTTAGCGATCTCCGAGCAGTACTTC CSVVDLAISEQYF
TRBJ2-3 TRBD2 TRBV28 - TGTGCCAGCAGGCGAACTAGCGGAAGCACAGATACGCAGTATTTT CASRRTSGSTDTQYF
TRBJ2-1 - TRBV5-6 - TGTGCCAGCAGCTTTCCTTCGAGGGTGGATGAGCAGTTCTTC CASSFPSRVDEQFF
TRBJ2-7 - TRBV4-3 - TGCGCCAGCAGCCCGTACGAAGATAGCTCCTACGAGCAGTACTTC CASSPYEDSSYEQYF
TRBJ1-1 - TRBV19 - TGTGCCAGTAGGACGGCGGGGACTGAAGCTTTCTTT CASRTAGTEAFF
TRBJ2-7 - TRBV12-3/TRBV12-4 - TGTGCCAGCAGCCCCGGACTTACCATCTCCTACGAGCAGTACTTC CASSPGLTISYEQYF
TRBJ2-1 TRBD2 TRBV19 - TGTGCCACCCGAGTTAACAGCGGGGTAAACAATGAGCAGTTCTTC CATRVNSGVNNEQFF
TRBJ2-7 TRBD1 TRBV27 few TGTGCCAGCAGTATCCTACCGGGACAGGGGACGGACGAGCAGTACTTC CASSILPGQGTDEQYF
TRBJ1-1 - TRBV27 few TGTGCCAGCAGTTTAGTCCCAGGGCTCACTGAAGCTTTCTTT CASSLVPGLTEAFF
TRBJ2-1 TRBD1 TRBV7-9 - TGTGCCAGCAACCTACAGGGGGCAATTGGGGACAATGAGCAGTTCTTC CASNLQGAIGDNEQFF
TRBJ1-5 - TRBV7-9 once TGTGCCAGCAGCTTAGAGACAAATAGCAATCAGCCCCAGCATTTT CASSLETNSNQPQHF
TRBJ2-7 - TRBV6-2/TRBV6-3 - TGTGCCGGCGGGACCGGGGGACCTTACGAGCAGTACTTC CAGGTGGPYEQYF
TRBJ2-1 - TRBV30 once TGTGCCTGGAGTGTACTCGCACACTACAATGAGCAGTTCTTC CAWSVLAHYNEQFF
TRBJ2-6 - TRBV3-1 - TGTGCCAGCAGCTTCCGGGTCCCGAGTGGAGGGGGGGCCAACGTCCTGACTTTC CASSFRVPSGGGANVLTF
TRBJ2-5 - TRBV20-1 - TGCAGTGCTGCTAGACTAGGCGCCGAGACCCAGTACTTC CSAARLGAETQYF
TRBJ2-5 - TRBV7-9 - TGTGCCAGCAGCGCGCCCGGGACTTACAAAGAGACCCAGTACTTC CASSAPGTYKETQYF
TRBJ1-3 - TRBV11-2 - TGTGCCAGCAGAAAATCAAATTCCTCATGGGGGATGATGTGCCCTGGAAACACCATATATTTT CASRKSNSSWGMMCPGNTIYF
TRBJ2-1 - TRBV3-1 - TGTGCCAGCAGCCTATTCACAGAGTCCCCCTACAATGAGCAGTTCTTC CASSLFTESPYNEQFF
TRBJ2-1 - TRBV6-2/TRBV6-3 - TGTGCCAGCAGTTACCGAGCGAACAATGAGCAGTTCTTC CASSYRANNEQFF